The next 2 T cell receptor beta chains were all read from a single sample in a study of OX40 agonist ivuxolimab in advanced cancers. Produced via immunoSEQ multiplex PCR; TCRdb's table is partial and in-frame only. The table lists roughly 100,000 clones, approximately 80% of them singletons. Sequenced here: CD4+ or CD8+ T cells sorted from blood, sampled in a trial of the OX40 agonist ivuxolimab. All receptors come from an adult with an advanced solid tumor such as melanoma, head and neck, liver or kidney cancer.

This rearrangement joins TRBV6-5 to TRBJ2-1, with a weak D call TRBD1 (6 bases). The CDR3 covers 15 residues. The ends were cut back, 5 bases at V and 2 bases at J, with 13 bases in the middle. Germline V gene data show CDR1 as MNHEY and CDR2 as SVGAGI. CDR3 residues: CASSPTGSPYNEQFF. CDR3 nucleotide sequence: TGTGCCAGCAGTCCCACAGGGTCGCCCTACAATGAGCAGTTCTTC.

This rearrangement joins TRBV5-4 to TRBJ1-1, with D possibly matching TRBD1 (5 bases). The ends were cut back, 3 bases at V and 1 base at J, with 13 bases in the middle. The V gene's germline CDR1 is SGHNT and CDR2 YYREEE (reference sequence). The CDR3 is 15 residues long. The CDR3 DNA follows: TGTGCCAGCAGCTCGGGCAGGACACAGAACACTGAAGCTTTCTTT. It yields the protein CASSSGRTQNTEAFF.